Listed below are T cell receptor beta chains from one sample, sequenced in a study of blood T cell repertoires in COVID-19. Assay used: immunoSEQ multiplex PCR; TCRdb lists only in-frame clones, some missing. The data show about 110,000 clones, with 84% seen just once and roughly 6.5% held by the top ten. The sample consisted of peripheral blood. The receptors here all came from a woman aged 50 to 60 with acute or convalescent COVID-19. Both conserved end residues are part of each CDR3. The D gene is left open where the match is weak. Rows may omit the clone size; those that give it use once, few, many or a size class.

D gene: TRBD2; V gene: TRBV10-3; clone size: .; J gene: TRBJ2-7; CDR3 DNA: TGTGCCATCAGACCTAGCGGGGGGGTTTTCTTCTACGAGCAGTACTTC; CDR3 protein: CAIRPSGGVFFYEQYF
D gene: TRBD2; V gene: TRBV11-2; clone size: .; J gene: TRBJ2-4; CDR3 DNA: TGTGCCAGCAGCTTAGGTCGGAGTAGCGGGGGGCCGAGGGAAAACATTCAGTACTTC; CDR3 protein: CASSLGRSSGGPRENIQYF
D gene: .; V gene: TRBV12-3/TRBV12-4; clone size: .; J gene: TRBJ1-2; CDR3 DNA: TGTGCCAGCAGCCTAACAGGGTATGGCTACACCTTC; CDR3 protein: CASSLTGYGYTF
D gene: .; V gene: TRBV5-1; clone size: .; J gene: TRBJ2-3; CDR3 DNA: TGCGCCAGCAGCTTGCCGGACAACACAGATACGCAGTATTTT; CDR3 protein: CASSLPDNTDTQYF
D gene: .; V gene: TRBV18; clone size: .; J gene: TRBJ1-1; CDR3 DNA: TGTGCCAGCTCACCACAAGACCTGACACTGAAGACTGAAGCTTTCTTT; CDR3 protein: CASSPQDLTLKTEAFF
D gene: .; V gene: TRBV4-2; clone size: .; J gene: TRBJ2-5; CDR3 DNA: TGTGCCAGCAGCCAAAGGAGCGATGAAGAGACCCAGTACTTC; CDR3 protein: CASSQRSDEETQYF
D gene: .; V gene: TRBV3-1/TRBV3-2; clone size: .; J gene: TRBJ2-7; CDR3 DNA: TGTGCCAGCAGCCAAGATCCTCCGGGACATGTAGAGCAGTACTTC; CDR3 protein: CASSQDPPGHVEQYF
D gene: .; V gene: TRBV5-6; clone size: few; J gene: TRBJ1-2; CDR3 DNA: TGTGCCAGCAGCTGGAGGGTGAAGGACTATGGCTACACCTTC; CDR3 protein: CASSWRVKDYGYTF
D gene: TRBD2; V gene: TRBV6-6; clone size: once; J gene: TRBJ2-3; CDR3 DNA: TGTGCCAGCAGTTACTCGGGAGCGGGGCACACAGATACGCAGTATTTT; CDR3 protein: CASSYSGAGHTDTQYF
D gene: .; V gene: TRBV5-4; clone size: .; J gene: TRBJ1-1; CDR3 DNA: TGTGCCAGCTCCGATGGGAGGAACACTGAAGCTTTCTTT; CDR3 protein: CASSDGRNTEAFF
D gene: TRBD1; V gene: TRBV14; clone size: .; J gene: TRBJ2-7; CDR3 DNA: TGTGCCAGCAGTCATGACAGGGGTGGCCACGAGCAGTACTTC; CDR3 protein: CASSHDRGGHEQYF
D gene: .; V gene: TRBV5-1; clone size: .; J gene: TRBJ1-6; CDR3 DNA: TGCGCCAGCAGCTTGATCGAGGGCAATTCACCCCTCCACTTT; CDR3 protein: CASSLIEGNSPLHF
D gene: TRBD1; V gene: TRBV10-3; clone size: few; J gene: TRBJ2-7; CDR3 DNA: TGTGCCATCACTCCGGGACAGGGGGCCTACGAGCAGTACTTC; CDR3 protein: CAITPGQGAYEQYF
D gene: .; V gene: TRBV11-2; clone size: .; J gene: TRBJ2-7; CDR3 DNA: TGTGCCAGCAGCCAACCCCTAAGCTACGAGCAGTACTTC; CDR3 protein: CASSQPLSYEQYF
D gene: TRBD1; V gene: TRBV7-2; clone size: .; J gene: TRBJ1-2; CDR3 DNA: TGTGCCAGCAGCCCACGAGGGGACAGGCCCCGAATGGGATTC; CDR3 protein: CASSPRGDRPRMGF
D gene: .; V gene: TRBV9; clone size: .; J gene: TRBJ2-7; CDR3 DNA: TGTGCCAGCAGCGTAGGGGGCGGTTTGGGCAACGAGCAGTACTTC; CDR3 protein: CASSVGGGLGNEQYF
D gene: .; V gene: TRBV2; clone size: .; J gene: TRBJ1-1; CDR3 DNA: TGTGCCAGCAGTGAAACCTCGGGGAACACTGAAGCTTTCTTT; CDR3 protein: CASSETSGNTEAFF
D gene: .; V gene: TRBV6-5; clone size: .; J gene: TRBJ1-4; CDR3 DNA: TGTGCCAGCAGTTATACGGGATCCTCGGGCGAAAAACTGTTTTTT; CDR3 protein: CASSYTGSSGEKLFF
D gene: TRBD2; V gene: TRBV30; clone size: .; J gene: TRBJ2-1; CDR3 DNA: TGTGCCTGGAGGGTCCCGGGACTAGCATTCAATGAGCAGTTCTTC; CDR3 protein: CAWRVPGLAFNEQFF
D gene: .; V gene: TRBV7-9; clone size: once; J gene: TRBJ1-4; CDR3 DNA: TGTGCCAGCAGCGTCCTCGCAGGTCTCGGGGGTGAAAAACTGTTTTTT; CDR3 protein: CASSVLAGLGGEKLFF
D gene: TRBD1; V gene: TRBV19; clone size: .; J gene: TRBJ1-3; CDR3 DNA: TGTGCCAGTAGCCCGGGACAGGGGACCCGAAACACCATATATTTT; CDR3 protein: CASSPGQGTRNTIYF
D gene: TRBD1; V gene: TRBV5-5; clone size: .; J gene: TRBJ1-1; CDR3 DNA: TGTGCCAGCAGCCCGCGGACAGGGATGAACACTGAAGCTTTCTTT; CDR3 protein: CASSPRTGMNTEAFF
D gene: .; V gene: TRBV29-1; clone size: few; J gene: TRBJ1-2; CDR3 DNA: TGCAGCGTGGTACCGGGACAATATGGCTACACCTTC; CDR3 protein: CSVVPGQYGYTF
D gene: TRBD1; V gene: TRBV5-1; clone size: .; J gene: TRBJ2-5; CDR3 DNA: TGCGCCAGCAGCAAGGGGGCGGAGAGGGTGGTGGGGGAGACCCAGTACTTC; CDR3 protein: CASSKGAERVVGETQYF
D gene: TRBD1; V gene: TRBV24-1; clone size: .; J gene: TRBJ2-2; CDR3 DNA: TGTGCCACCAGTGCCGCGGACAGGTTAGGTGGGGAGCTGTTTTTT; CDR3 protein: CATSAADRLGGELFF
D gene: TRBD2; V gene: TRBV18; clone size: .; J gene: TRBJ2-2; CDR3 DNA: TGTGCCAGCTTACGACGCGGGGGAGGCGCCTTCGGACTAGCGAACACCGGGGAGCTGTTTTTT; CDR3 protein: CASLRRGGGAFGLANTGELFF
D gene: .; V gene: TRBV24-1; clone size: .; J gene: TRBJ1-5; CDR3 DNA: TGTGCCACCAGTGCGCAGGCCAACAATCAGCCCCAGCATTTT; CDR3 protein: CATSAQANNQPQHF
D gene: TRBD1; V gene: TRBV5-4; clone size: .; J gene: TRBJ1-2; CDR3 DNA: TGTGCCAGCAGCCGGGGGACAGGGGGAGAGAGCTACACCTTC; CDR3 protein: CASSRGTGGESYTF
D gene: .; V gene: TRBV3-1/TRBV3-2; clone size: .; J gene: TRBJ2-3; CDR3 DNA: TGTGCCAGCAGCCAACAGCAGGCCTCAACGCAGTATTTT; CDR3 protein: CASSQQQASTQYF
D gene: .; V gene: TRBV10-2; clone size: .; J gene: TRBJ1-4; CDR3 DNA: TGCGCCAGCAGTGAGAATGGGGGGGGGAATGAAAAACTGTTTTTT; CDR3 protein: CASSENGGGNEKLFF
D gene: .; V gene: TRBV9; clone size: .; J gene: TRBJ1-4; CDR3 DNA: TGTGCCAGCAGCGTAGGGCCCAATGAAAAACTGTTTTTT; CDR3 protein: CASSVGPNEKLFF
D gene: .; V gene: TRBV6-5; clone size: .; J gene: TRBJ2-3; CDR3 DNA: TGTGCCAGCAAACCGACGCTGGGGAGTACGCAGTATTTT; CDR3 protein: CASKPTLGSTQYF
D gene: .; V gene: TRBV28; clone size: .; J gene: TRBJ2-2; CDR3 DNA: TGTGCCAGCACCTACAGGGAAAGAGACACCGGGGAGCTGTTTTTT; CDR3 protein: CASTYRERDTGELFF
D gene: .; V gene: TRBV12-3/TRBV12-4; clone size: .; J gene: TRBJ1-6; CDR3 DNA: TGTGCCAGCAGTTTATCAGTACAGGGAAACCTCCACTTT; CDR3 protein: CASSLSVQGNLHF
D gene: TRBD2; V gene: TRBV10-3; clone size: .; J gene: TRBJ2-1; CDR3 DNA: TGTGCCACCCTAGCGGGGGGGACTAGTGAGCAGTTCTTC; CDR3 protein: CATLAGGTSEQFF
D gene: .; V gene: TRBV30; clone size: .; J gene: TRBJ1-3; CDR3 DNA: TGTGCCTGGAGTGTAGGCGGAGGACGAGGAAACACCATATATTTT; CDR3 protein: CAWSVGGGRGNTIYF
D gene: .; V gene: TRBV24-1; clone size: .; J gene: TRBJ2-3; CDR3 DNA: TGTGCCACCAGTGATCCCCGGGCGGGTGCAGATACGCAGTATTTT; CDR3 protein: CATSDPRAGADTQYF
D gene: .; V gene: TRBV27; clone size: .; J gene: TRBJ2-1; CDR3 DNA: TGTGCCAGCAGTCCTTGGCTGGCCGGCGGGGACAATGAGCAGTTCTTC; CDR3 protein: CASSPWLAGGDNEQFF
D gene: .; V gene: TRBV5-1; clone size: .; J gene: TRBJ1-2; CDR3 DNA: TGCGCCAGCAGCTCCGGGACACATGGCTACACCTTC; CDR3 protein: CASSSGTHGYTF
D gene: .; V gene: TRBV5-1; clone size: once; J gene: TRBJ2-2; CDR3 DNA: TGCGCCAGCAGTAAGACAGAAACGAACACCGGGGAGCTGTTTTTT; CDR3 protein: CASSKTETNTGELFF
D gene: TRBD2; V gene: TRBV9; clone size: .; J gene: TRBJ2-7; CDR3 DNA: TGTGCCAGCAGCGTGGGACTACTCTCCTACGAGCAGTACTTC; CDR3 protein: CASSVGLLSYEQYF
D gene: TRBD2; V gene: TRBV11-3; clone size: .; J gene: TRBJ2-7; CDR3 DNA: TGTGCCAGCAGCTTAGATCAGGGACTAGCGGTCTTTTACTACGAGCAGTACTTC; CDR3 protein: CASSLDQGLAVFYYEQYF
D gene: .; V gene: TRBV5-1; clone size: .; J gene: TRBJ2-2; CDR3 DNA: TGCGCCAGCAGCTTGGCACAGGGAAGGACCGGGGAGCTGTTTTTT; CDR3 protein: CASSLAQGRTGELFF
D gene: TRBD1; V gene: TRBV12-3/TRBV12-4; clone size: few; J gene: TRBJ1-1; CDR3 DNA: TGTGCCAGCATCTTTGCACAGGGGACTGAAGCTTTCTTT; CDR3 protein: CASIFAQGTEAFF